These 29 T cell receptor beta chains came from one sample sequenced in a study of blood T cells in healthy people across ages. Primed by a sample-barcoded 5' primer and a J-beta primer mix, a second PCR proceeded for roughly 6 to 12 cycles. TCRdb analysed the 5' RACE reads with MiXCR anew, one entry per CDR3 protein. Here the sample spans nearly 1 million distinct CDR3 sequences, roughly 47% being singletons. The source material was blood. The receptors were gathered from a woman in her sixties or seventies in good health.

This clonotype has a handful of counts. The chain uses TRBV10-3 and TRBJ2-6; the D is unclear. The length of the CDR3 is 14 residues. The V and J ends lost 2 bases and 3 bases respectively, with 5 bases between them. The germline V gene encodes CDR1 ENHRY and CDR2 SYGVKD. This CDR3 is CAISEGGGANVLTF. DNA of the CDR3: TGTGCCATCAGTGAGGGTGGTGGGGCCAACGTCCTGACTTTC.

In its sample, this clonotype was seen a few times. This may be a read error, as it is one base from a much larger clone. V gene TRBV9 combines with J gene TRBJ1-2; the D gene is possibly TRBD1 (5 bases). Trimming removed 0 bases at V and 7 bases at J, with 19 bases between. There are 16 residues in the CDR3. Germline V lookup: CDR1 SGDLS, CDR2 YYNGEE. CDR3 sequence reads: CASSVEAGHRKGGYTF. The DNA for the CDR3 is TGTGCCAGCAGCGTAGAAGCCGGACACCGCAAGGGTGGCTACACCTTC.

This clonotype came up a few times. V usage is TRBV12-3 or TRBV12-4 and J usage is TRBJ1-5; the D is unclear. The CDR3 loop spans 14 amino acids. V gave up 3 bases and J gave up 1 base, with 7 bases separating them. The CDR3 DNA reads TGTGCCAGCAGTTTCTCGGGGAGCAATCAGCCCCAGCATTTT. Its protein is CASSFSGSNQPQHF.

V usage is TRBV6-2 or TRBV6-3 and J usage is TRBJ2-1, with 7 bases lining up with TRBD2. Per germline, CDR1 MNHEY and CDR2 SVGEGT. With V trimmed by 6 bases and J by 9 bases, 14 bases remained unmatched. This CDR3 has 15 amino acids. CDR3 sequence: CASRRSGTLLGEQFF. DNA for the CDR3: TGTGCCAGCAGACGGAGCGGGACGTTGTTGGGTGAGCAGTTCTTC.

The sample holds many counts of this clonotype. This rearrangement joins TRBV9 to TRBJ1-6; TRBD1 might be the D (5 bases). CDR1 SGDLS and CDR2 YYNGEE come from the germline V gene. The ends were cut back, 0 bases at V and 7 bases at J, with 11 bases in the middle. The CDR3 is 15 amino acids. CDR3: CASSVDGWGNSPLHF. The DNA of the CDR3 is TGTGCCAGCAGCGTAGACGGCTGGGGGAATTCACCCCTCCACTTT. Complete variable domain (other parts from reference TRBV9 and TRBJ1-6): DSGVTQTPKHLITATGQRVTLRCSPRSGDLSVYWYQQSLDQGLQFLIQYYNGEERAKGNILERFSAQQFPDLHSELNLSSLELGDSALYFCASSVDGWGNSPLHFGNGTRLTVT.

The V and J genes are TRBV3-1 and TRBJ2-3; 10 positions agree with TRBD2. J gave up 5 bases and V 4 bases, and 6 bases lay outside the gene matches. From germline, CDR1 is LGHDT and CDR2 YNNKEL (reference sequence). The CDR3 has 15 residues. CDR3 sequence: CASSPAGGPEDTQYF. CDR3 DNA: TGTGCCAGCAGCCCAGCGGGAGGGCCTGAAGATACGCAGTATTTT.

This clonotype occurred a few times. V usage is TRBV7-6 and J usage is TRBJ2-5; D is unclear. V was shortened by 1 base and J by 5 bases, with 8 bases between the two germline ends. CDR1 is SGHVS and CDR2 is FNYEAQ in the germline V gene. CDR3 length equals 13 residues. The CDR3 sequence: CASSLVARETQYF. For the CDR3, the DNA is TGTGCCAGCAGCTTAGTAGCAAGGGAGACCCAGTACTTC.

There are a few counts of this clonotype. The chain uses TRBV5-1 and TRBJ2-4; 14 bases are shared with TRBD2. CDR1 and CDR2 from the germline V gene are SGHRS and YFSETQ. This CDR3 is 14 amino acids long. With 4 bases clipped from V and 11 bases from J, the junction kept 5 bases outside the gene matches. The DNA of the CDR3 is TGCGCCAGCAGCCAGGGACTAGCGGGAGTCGTTCAGTACTTC. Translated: CASSQGLAGVVQYF.

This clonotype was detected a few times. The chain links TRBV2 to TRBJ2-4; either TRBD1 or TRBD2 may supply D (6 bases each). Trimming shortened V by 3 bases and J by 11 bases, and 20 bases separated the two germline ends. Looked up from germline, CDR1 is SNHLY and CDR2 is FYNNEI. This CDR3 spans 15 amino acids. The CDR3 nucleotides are TGTGCCAGCAGTGAGAGGGGGGCCAGAGGTACCCTTCAGTACTTC. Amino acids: CASSERGARGTLQYF.

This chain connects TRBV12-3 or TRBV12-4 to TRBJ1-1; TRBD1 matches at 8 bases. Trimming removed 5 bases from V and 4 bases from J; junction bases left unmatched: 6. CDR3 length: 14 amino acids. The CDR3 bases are TGTGCCAGCAGTCCACAGGGGGTCTCCACTGAAGCTTTCTTT. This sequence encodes CASSPQGVSTEAFF.

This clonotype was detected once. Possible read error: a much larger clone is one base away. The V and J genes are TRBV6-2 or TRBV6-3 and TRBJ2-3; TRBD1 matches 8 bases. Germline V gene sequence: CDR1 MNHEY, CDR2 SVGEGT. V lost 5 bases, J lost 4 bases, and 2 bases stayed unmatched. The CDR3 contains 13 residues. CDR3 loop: CASSDRGPDTQYF. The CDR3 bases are TGTGCCAGCAGTGACAGGGGCCCAGATACGCAGTATTTT.

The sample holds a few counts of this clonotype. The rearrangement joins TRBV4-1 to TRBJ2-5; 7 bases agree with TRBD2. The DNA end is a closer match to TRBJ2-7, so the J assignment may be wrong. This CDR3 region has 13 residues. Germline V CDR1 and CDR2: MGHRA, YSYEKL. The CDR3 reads CASALAETYEQYF. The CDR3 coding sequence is TGCGCCAGTGCCCTAGCGGAGACCTACGAGCAGTACTTC.

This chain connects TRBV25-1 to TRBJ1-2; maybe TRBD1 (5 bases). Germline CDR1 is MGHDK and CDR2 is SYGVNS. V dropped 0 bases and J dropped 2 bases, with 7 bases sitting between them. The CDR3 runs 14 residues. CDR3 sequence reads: CASSEYRQNYGYTF. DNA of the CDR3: TGTGCCAGCAGTGAATATCGACAGAACTATGGCTACACCTTC.

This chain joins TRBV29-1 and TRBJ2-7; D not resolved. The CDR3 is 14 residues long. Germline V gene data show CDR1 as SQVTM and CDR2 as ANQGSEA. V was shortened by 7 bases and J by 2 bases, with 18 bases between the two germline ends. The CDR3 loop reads CSAQPANGPYEQYF. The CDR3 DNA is TGCAGCGCCCAGCCTGCAAACGGTCCCTACGAGCAGTACTTC.

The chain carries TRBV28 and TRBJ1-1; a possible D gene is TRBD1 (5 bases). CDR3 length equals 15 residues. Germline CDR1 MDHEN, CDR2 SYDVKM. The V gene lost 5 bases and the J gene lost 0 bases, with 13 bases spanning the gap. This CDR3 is CASSPPGPLNTEAFF. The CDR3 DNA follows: TGTGCCAGCAGTCCGCCGGGACCTTTGAACACTGAAGCTTTCTTT.

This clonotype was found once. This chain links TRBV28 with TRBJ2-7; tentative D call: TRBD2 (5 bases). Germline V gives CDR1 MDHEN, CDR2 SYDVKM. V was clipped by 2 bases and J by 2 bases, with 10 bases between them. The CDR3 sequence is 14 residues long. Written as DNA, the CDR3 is TGTGCCAGCAGTTTACCCGACTATACCTACGAGCAGTACTTC. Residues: CASSLPDYTYEQYF.

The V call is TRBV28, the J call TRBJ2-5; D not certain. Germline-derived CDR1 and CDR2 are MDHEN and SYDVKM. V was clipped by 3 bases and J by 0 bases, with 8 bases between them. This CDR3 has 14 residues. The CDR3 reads CASSFAGDQETQYF. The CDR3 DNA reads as TGTGCCAGCAGTTTTGCAGGCGACCAAGAGACCCAGTACTTC.

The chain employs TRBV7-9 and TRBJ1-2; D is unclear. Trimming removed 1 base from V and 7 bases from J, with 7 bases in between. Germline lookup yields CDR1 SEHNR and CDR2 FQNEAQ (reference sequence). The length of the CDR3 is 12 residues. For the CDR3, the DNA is TGTGCCAGCAGCTTAGTATCCGGTGGCTACACCTTC. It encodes CASSLVSGGYTF.

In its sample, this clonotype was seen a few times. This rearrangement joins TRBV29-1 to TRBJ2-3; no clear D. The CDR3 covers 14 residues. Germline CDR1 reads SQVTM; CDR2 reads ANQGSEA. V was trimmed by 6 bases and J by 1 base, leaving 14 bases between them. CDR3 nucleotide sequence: TGCAGCGTCTCGGTCCGGGTGGGCACAGATACGCAGTATTTT. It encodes CSVSVRVGTDTQYF.

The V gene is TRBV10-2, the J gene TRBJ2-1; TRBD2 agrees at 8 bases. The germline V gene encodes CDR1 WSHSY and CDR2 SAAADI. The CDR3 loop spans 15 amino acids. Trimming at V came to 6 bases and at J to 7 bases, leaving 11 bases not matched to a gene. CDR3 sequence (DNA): TGCGCCAGCAGAGAAAGCGGGAGTATAAGGAATGAGCAGTTCTTC. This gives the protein CASRESGSIRNEQFF.

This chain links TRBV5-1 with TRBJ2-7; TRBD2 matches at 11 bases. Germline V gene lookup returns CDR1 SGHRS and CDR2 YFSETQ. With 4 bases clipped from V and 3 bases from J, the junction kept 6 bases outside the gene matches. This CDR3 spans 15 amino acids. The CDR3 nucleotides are TGCGCCAGCAGCGGGCGACTAGCGGGGAACTACGAGCAGTACTTC. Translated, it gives CASSGRLAGNYEQYF.

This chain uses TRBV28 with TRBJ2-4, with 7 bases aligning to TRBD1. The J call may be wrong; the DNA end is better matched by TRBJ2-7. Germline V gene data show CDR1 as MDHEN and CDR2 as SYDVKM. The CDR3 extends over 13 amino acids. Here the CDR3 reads CATGTVNTYEQYF. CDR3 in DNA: TGTGCCACCGGGACAGTAAATACCTACGAGCAGTACTTC.

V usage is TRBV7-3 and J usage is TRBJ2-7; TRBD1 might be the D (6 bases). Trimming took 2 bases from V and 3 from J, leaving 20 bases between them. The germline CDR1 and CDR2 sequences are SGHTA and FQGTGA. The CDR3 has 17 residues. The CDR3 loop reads CASSLGPSSTGLYEQYF. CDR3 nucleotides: TGTGCCAGCAGCTTAGGCCCCTCCTCGACAGGTCTCTACGAGCAGTACTTC.

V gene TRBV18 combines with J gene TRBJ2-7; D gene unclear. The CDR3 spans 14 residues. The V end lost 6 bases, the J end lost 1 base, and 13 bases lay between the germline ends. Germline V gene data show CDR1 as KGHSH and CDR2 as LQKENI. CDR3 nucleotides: TGTGCCAGCTCGCCCCCCTCTACGTCCTACGAGCAGTACTTC. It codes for CASSPPSTSYEQYF.

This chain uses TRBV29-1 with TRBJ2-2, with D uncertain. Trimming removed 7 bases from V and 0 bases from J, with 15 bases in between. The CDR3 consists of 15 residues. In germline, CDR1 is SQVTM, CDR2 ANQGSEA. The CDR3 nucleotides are TGCAGCGCCTCCCGAGTACAAGCGAACACCGGGGAGCTGTTTTTT. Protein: CSASRVQANTGELFF.

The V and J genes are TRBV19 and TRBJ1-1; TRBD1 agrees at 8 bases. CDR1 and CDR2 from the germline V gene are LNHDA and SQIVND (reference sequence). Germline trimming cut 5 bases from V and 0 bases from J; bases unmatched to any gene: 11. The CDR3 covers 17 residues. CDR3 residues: CASSPRGTGRMNTEAFF. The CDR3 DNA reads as TGTGCCAGTAGTCCCCGGGGGACAGGACGGATGAACACTGAAGCTTTCTTT.

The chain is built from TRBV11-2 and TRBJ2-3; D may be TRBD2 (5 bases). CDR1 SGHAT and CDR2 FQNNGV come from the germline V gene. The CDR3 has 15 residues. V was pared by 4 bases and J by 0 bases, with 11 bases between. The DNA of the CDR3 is TGTGCCAGCAGCTCCCGGGTAGCGAGCACAGATACGCAGTATTTT. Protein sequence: CASSSRVASTDTQYF.

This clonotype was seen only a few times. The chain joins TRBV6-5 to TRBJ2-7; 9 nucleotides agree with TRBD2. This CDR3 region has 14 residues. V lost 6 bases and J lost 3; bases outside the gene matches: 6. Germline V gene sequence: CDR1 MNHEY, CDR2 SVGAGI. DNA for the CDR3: TGTGCCAGCAGGCGTCGGACTAGCGTCTACGAGCAGTACTTC. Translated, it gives CASRRRTSVYEQYF.

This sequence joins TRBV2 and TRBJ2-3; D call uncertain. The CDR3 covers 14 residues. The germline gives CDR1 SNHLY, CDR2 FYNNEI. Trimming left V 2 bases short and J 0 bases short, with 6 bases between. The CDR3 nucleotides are TGTGCCAGCAGTGAAATCGGCAGCACAGATACGCAGTATTTT. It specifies CASSEIGSTDTQYF. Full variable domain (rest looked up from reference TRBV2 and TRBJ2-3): EPEVTQTPSHQVTQMGQEVILRCVPISNHLYFYWYRQILGQKVEFLVSFYNNEISEKSEIFDDQFSVERPDGSNFTLKIRSTKLEDSAMYFCASSEIGSTDTQYFGPGTRLTVL.